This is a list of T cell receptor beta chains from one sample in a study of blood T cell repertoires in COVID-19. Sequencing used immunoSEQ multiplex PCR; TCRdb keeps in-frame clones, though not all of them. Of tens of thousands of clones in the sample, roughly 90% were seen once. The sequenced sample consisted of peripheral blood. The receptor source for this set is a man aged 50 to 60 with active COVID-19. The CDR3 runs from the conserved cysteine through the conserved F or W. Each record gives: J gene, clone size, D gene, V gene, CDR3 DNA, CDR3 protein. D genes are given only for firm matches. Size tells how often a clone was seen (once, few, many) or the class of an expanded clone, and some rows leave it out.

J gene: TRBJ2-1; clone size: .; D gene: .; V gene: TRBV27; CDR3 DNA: TGTGCCAGCAGTCCCTGGACAGAAACCAATGAGCAGTTCTTC; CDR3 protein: CASSPWTETNEQFF
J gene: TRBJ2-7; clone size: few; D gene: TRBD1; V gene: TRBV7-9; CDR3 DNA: TGTGCCAGCAGCTGGGACAGGATTTCTTCCTACGAGCAGTACTTC; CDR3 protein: CASSWDRISSYEQYF
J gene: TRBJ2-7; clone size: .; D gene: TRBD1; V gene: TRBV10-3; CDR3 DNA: TGTGCCGTGGGGGACAGGGACCCCTTTAACGAGCAGTACTTC; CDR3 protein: CAVGDRDPFNEQYF
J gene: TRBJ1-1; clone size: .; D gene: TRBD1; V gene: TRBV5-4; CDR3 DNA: TGTGCCAGCAGCGTCTGGACAGGCGGTGGGGGCACTGAAGCTTTCTTT; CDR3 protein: CASSVWTGGGGTEAFF
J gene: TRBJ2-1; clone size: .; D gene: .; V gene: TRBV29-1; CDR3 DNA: TGCAGCGTATTAGGGGCAGGCGAGGAGCAGTTCTTC; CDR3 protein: CSVLGAGEEQFF
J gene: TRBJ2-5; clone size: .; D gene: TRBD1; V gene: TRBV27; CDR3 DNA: TGTGCCAGCAGTTCCCTCACAGGGGGCGTCGAGACCCAGTACTTC; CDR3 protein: CASSSLTGGVETQYF
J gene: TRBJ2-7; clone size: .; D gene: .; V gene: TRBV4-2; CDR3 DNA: TGTGCCAGCAGCCAAGATTGGTCCAGGGTCTACGAGCAGTACTTC; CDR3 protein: CASSQDWSRVYEQYF
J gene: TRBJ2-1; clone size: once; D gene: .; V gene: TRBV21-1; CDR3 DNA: TGTGCCAGCAGGATGAGAGGGCAGGGGGCCAAGTTGGCTAGCATCAATGAGCAGTTCTTC; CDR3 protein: CASRMRGQGAKLASINEQFF
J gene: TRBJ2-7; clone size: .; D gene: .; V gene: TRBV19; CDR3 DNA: TGTGCCAGTAGTCAAGGCAGGTTTCCGGGGGAGCAGTACTTC; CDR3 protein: CASSQGRFPGEQYF
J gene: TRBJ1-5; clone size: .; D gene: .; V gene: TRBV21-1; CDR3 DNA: TGTGCCAGCAGCATCCAACCTCTGGGACAGTTCAATCAGCCCCAGCATTTT; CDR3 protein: CASSIQPLGQFNQPQHF
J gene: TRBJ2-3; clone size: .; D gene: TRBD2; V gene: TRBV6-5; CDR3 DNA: TGTGCCAGCGCGCCTCAGAGCGGGAGAACAGATACGCAGTATTTT; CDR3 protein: CASAPQSGRTDTQYF
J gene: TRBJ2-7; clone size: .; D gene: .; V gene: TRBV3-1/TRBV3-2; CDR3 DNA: TGTGCCAGCAGCCCCCTCAGCGAGACCCTCTACGAGCAGTACTTC; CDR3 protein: CASSPLSETLYEQYF
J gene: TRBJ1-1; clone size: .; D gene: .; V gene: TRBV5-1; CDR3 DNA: TGCGCCAGCAGCTTGGGACAACGGAACACTGAAGCTTTCTTT; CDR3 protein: CASSLGQRNTEAFF
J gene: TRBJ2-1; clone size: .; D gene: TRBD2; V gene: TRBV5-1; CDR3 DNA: TGCGCCAGCAGCTTGGTGGCTAGCGGAGCCTACAATGAGCAGTTCTTC; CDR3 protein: CASSLVASGAYNEQFF
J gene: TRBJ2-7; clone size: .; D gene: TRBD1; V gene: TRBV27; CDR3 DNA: TGTGCCAGCAGTCCAAGACAGGGGGGGAACGCCTACGAGCAGTACTTC; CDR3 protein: CASSPRQGGNAYEQYF
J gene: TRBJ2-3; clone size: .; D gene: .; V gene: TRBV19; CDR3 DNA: TGTGCCACCCGCGATCGGGGTTGGGTGGATACGCAGTATTTT; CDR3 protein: CATRDRGWVDTQYF
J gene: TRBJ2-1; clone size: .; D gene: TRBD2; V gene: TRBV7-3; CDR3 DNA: TGTGCCAGCAGCCCGGGACTAGCGCTGTACAATGAGCAGTTCTTC; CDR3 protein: CASSPGLALYNEQFF
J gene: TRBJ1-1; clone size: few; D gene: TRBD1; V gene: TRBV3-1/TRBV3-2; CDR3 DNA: TGTGCCAGCAGCGGACAGGGTCTCACTGAAGCTTTCTTT; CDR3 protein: CASSGQGLTEAFF
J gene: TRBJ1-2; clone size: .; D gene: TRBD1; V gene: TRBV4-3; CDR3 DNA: TGCGCCAGCAGCCAGACCCTTTCCGACAGGGTCCATGGCTACACCTTC; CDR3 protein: CASSQTLSDRVHGYTF
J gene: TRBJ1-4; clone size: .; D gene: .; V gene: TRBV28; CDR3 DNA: TGTGCCAGCAGTTTATCTGGTCTATTAATCTCGAACCGCGGGGAAAAACTGTTTTTT; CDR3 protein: CASSLSGLLISNRGEKLFF
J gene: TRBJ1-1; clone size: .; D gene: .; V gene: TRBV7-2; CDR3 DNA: TGTGCCAGCAGCGTTATTACTGAAGCTTTCTTT; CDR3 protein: CASSVITEAFF
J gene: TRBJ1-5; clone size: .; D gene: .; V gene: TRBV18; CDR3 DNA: TGTGCCAGCTCACTTCTCCGGGACACAACGGGCAATCAGCCCCAGCATTTT; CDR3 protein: CASSLLRDTTGNQPQHF
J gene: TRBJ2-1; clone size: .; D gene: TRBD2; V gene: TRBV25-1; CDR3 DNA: TGTGCCACCCGGACTAGCGGGAGCAAGGTGAATGAGCAGTTCTTC; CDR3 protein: CATRTSGSKVNEQFF
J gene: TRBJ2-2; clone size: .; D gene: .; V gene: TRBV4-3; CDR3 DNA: TGCGCCAGCAGCGAAGGGTTTCCCTCTAGGAACACCGGGGAGCTGTTTTTT; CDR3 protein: CASSEGFPSRNTGELFF
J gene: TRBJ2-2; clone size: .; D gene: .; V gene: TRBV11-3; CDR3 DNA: TGTGCCAGCAGTTTAGGGGCAGGGTCGATGTTTTTT; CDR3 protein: CASSLGAGSMFF
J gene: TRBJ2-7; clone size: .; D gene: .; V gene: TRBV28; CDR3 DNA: TGTGCCAGCAGTTACCCAGCGGAAACCTACGAGCAGTACTTC; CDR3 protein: CASSYPAETYEQYF
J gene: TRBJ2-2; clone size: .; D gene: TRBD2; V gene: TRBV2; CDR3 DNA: TGTGCCAGCAACCCGACTAGCGTGGGTTATACCGGGGAGCTGTTTTTT; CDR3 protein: CASNPTSVGYTGELFF
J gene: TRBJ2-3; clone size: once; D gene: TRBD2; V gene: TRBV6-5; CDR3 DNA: TGTGCCAGCACCCGACTAGCGGGAGGGACAGATACGCAGTATTTT; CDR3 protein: CASTRLAGGTDTQYF
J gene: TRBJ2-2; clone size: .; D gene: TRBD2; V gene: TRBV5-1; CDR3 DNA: TGCGCCAGCAGCTTGGGTCTAGCGGGAGGTTATACCGGGGAGCTGTTTTTT; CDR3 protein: CASSLGLAGGYTGELFF
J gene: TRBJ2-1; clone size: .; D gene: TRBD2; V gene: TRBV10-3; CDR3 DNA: TGTGCCATCAGTGGCCTCGGGACTAGCGGGAGTGATAGGTACAATGAGCAGTTCTTC; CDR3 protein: CAISGLGTSGSDRYNEQFF
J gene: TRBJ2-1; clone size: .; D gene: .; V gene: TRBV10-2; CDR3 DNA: .; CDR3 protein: CASSTSDNEQFF
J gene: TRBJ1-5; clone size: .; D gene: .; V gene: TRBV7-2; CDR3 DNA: TGTGCCAGCCACCTCGAGCGGGAGGAGGTGAAAGATACGCAGCATTTT; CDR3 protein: CASHLEREEVKDTQHF
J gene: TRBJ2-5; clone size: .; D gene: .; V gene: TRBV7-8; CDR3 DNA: TGTGCCAGCAGCTTAGTGTCTAGCGAGAGACCCCAGTACTTC; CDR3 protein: CASSLVSSERPQYF
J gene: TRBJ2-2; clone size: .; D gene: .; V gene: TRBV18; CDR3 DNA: TGTGCCAGCTCCCAAGGACAGACGAACACCGGGGAGCTGTTTTTT; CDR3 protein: CASSQGQTNTGELFF
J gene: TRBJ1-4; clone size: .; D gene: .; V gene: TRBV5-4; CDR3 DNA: TGTGCCAGCAGCGGAACAGGGTTGGATGAAAAACTGTTTTTT; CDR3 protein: CASSGTGLDEKLFF
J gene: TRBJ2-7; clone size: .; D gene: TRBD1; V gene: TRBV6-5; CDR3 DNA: TGTGCCAGCAGTTATGCGACAGGGGAGGCCTACGAGCAGTACTTC; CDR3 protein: CASSYATGEAYEQYF
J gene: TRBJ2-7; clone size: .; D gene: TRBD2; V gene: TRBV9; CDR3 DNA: TGTGCCAGCAGCGAGGGACTAGCTAACGAGCAGTACTTC; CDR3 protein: CASSEGLANEQYF